These 17 T cell receptor beta chains originate from one sample sequenced in a study of blood T cell repertoires in COVID-19. TCRdb's table, derived via immunoSEQ multiplex PCR, lists solely in-frame clones and lacks some. The sample yields 35,000 to 50,000 clones, 80% to 90% seen once. Sequencing was carried out using peripheral blood. These receptors were collected from an elderly woman with acute or convalescent COVID-19.

The chain couples TRBV6-1 to TRBJ1-1; D is perhaps TRBD1 (5 bases). This CDR3 is 15 amino acids long. Trimming took 3 bases from V and 6 from J, leaving 17 bases between them. Germline values: CDR1 MNHNS, CDR2 SASEGT. CDR3 bases: TGTGCCAGCAGTGAGTATTCGAAGCGGGGGGCTGAAGCTTTCTTT. Translated, it gives CASSEYSKRGAEAFF.

The sample holds one count of this clone. This chain links TRBV14 with TRBJ2-7; maybe TRBD1 (6 bases). The germline gives CDR1 SGHDN, CDR2 FVKESK. This CDR3 spans 16 amino acids. Trimming removed 0 bases at V and 3 bases at J, with 15 bases between. The DNA of the CDR3 is TGTGCCAGCAGCCAAGATCTTGGTGGCAGGGGCTACGAGCAGTACTTC. Translating it yields CASSQDLGGRGYEQYF. Supplemented by reference TRBV14 and TRBJ2-7, the full variable domain reads EAGVTQFPSHSVIEKGQTVTLRCDPISGHDNLYWYRRVMGKEIKFLLHFVKESKQDESGMPNNRFLAERTGGTYSTLKVQPAELEDSGVYFCASSQDLGGRGYEQYFGPGTRLTVT.

This chain uses TRBV6-5 with TRBJ1-5; perhaps TRBD1 as D (6 bases). Germline V CDR1 and CDR2: MNHEY, SVGAGI. Trimming left V 5 bases short and J 3 bases short, with 14 bases between. The CDR3 loop spans 15 amino acids. The CDR3 DNA follows: TGTGCCAGCAGTAAAAATGGACAGAACAATCAGCCCCAGCATTTT. Translation gives CASSKNGQNNQPQHF.

The chain links TRBV6-1 to TRBJ1-4; D not certain. The CDR3 spans 16 residues. V was trimmed by 1 base and J by 3 bases, leaving 12 bases between them. CDR1 and CDR2 (germline): MNHNS, SASEGT. CDR3 DNA: TGTGCCAGCAGTGAAGTCTACACTGGAGCTAATGAAAAACTGTTTTTT. As protein: CASSEVYTGANEKLFF.

This clone has just a few counts. The chain uses TRBV10-3 and TRBJ1-5, with 7 bases lining up with TRBD1. Germline V CDR1 and CDR2: ENHRY, SYGVKD. Germline trimming cut 6 bases from V and 5 bases from J; bases unmatched to any gene: 7. The CDR3 loop spans 14 amino acids. The CDR3 sequence is CAIRRQGLDQPQHF. The CDR3 DNA follows: TGTGCCATCAGGAGACAGGGTCTGGATCAGCCCCAGCATTTT.

The chain combines TRBV10-3 with TRBJ2-5; 12 bases agree with TRBD2. J was trimmed by 5 bases and V by 0 bases; bases with no gene match: 4. The CDR3 is 16 residues long. Germline V lookup: CDR1 ENHRY, CDR2 SYGVKD. The CDR3 is CAISESASGGDETQYF. The CDR3 DNA sequence: TGTGCCATCAGTGAGTCGGCTAGCGGGGGGGATGAGACCCAGTACTTC.

The chain recombines TRBV5-1 with TRBJ1-1, with TRBD1 matching over 7 bases. Germline V gives CDR1 SGHRS, CDR2 YFSETQ. Germline trimming cut 0 bases from V and 2 bases from J; bases unmatched to any gene: 7. CDR3 length: 16 residues. CDR3 sequence reads: CASSLAGDRTNTEAFF. The CDR3 DNA sequence: TGCGCCAGCAGCTTGGCCGGGGACAGAACCAACACTGAAGCTTTCTTT.

This clone was observed once. The chain recombines TRBV2 with TRBJ2-2, with a tentative D call TRBD1 (6 bases). This CDR3 has 14 residues. Between the trimmed V and J ends, which lost 9 bases and 1 base, there was a span of 12 bases. From germline, CDR1 is SNHLY and CDR2 FYNNEI. Written as DNA, the CDR3 is TGTGCCAGTAAGACAGGACAGAACACCGGGGAGCTGTTTTTT. This sequence encodes CASKTGQNTGELFF.

This clone was found once. V and J are TRBV5-8 and TRBJ1-1; 8 bases match TRBD1. CDR1 is SGHTS and CDR2 is YDEGEE in the germline V gene. CDR3 size: 16 residues. V lost 4 bases to trimming and J lost 0 bases; unmatched junction nucleotides: 8. CDR3 in DNA: TGTGCCAGCAGCGTAGGACAGGGCATACTGAACACTGAAGCTTTCTTT. Protein product: CASSVGQGILNTEAFF.

The rearrangement uses TRBV5-1 and TRBJ1-2; weak D call: TRBD1 (6 bases). Germline V lookup: CDR1 SGHRS, CDR2 YFSETQ. The germline V and J ends were trimmed by 2 bases and 4 bases, with 9 bases remaining between them. This CDR3 is 13 amino acids long. CDR3 DNA: TGCGCCAGCAGCTTATCAGGGGCCTATGGCTACACCTTC. It yields the protein CASSLSGAYGYTF.

This chain joins TRBV15 and TRBJ2-2, with a weak D call TRBD2 (7 bases). Trimming pared 1 base from V and 7 bases from J, leaving 13 bases between. The CDR3 sequence is 15 residues long. Germline CDR1 LNHNV, CDR2 YYDKDF (reference sequence). CDR3 in amino acids: CATSRGGGAGGELFF. The CDR3 DNA reads as TGTGCCACCAGCAGAGGAGGGGGGGCCGGCGGGGAGCTGTTTTTT.

The CDR3 here is CASSELGQLSTDTQYF. The CDR3 DNA reads TGTGCCAGCAGCGAGCTGGGACAGCTTAGCACAGATACGCAGTATTTT. V is TRBV11-1 and J is TRBJ2-3; TRBD1 aligns across 7 bases. This CDR3 comprises 16 residues. V dropped 5 bases and J dropped 0; count of bases not matched to a gene: 8. Germline values: CDR1 SGHAT, CDR2 FQDESV (reference sequence).

This rearrangement joins TRBV6-5 to TRBJ1-1; D might be TRBD1 (5 bases). The CDR3 has 14 amino acids. The germline CDR1 and CDR2 sequences are MNHEY and SVGAGI. Trimming took off 6 bases at V and 2 bases at J, with 13 bases between the two ends. The CDR3 reads CASRPQGTNTEAFF. The CDR3 nucleotides read TGTGCCAGCAGGCCCCAGGGTACTAACACTGAAGCTTTCTTT.

The chain links TRBV3-1 (or the pseudogene TRBV3-2) to TRBJ2-4, with TRBD1 identical over 9 bases. This CDR3 has 15 amino acids. The V gene end was trimmed by 3 bases and the J gene end by 6 bases; junction bases not matched to a gene: 6. Germline lookup yields CDR1 LGHDT and CDR2 YNNKEL (reference sequence). The CDR3 DNA reads as TGTGCCAGCAGCCACCCGGGACAGGGCCCAAACATTCAGTACTTC. Residues: CASSHPGQGPNIQYF.

This clone was picked up a small number of times. The germline gene is not matched at one end of the junction; a read error may be the cause. CDR3 amino acids: CASSFGDTIYF. Written as DNA, the CDR3 is TGCGCCAGCAGCTTTGGAGACACCATATATTTT. V usage is TRBV5-1 and J usage is TRBJ1-3, with unresolved D. The CDR3 loop spans 11 amino acids. CDR1 is SGHRS and CDR2 is YFSETQ in the germline V gene.

This clone came up a few times. The V and J genes are TRBV7-9 and TRBJ1-1, with D maybe TRBD1 (5 bases). There are 15 residues in the CDR3. V dropped 2 bases and J dropped 0 bases, with 10 bases sitting between them. Germline CDR1 reads SEHNR; CDR2 reads FQNEAQ (reference sequence). This CDR3 reads CASSLWGPLNTEAFF. The DNA of the CDR3 is TGTGCCAGCAGCTTATGGGGCCCGCTGAACACTGAAGCTTTCTTT.

The chain has TRBV5-1 and TRBJ1-2; TRBD1 is a possible D gene (6 bases). Trimming removed 4 bases at V and 4 bases at J, with 26 bases between. CDR1 and CDR2 from the germline V gene are SGHRS and YFSETQ. CDR3 length: 18 amino acids. The CDR3 DNA follows: TGCGCCAGCAGCCCCCGCCGGGACACTGGTCTTCGGGGCTATGGCTACACCTTC. Residues: CASSPRRDTGLRGYGYTF.